This T cell receptor (beta chain) derives from a study of technical replicates of blood from a handful of donors. Sequencing was performed with immunoSEQ multiplex PCR; in TCRdb, only in-frame clones are kept and a portion is missing. The profile covers about 67,000 clones, with about 98% appearing a single time and roughly 0.15% taken by the ten largest. The CDR3 has 16 residues. Germline CDR1 is SGHRS and CDR2 is YFSETQ. Trimming removed 2 bases from V and 1 base from J; junction bases left unmatched: 7. The clonotype comes from a human donor in good health. The chain couples TRBV5-1 to TRBJ1-2; 8 bases fit TRBD1. The sequencing input was T cells isolated from PBMCs. This CDR3 is CASSLGGTGSNYGYTF. The CDR3 nucleotides are TGCGCCAGCAGCTTAGGGGGGACAGGCAGTAACTATGGCTACACCTTC.